The rows below give T cell receptor beta chains drawn from one sample of a study of blood T cell repertoires in COVID-19. Profiling relied on immunoSEQ multiplex PCR, and the TCRdb table lists in-frame clones only, not all of them. The table has more than 250,000 clones, approximately 89% seen once; the top ten hold about 5%. The sequenced material came from PBMCs or T cells enriched from blood (not recorded which). All receptors come from a woman aged 25 to 45 who had recovered from COVID-19. Both conserved end residues are part of each CDR3. A D gene is named only where the DNA matches it firmly. Part of the rows lack a size; the others show once, few, many or a class for expanded clones.

TRBD1 TRBJ1-1 TRBV29-1 NA CSVALGQEAFF TGCAGCGTTGCCCTGGGACAGGAAGCTTTCTTT
TRBD1 TRBJ1-2 TRBV7-9 NA CASSQGQSYGYTF TGTGCCAGCAGCCAGGGACAGAGCTATGGCTACACCTTC
NA TRBJ1-2 TRBV6-5 NA CASTGLGSVNYGYTF TGTGCCAGCACGGGACTCGGGTCAGTTAACTATGGCTACACCTTC
TRBD1 TRBJ1-1 TRBV7-2 few CASSLGWTGRNTEAFF TGTGCCAGCAGCTTAGGATGGACAGGCCGGAACACTGAAGCTTTCTTT
NA TRBJ1-3 TRBV7-2 NA CASSLYSGNTIYF TGTGCCAGCAGCTTATACTCTGGAAACACCATATATTTT
TRBD1 TRBJ2-4 TRBV18 NA CASSPRRDRGTNIQYF TGTGCCAGCTCACCACGGAGGGACAGGGGAACAAACATTCAGTACTTC
TRBD2 TRBJ2-5 TRBV5-1 NA CASSSGVAGAQETQYF TGCGCCAGCAGCTCCGGGGTAGCGGGGGCCCAAGAGACCCAGTACTTC
NA TRBJ1-5 TRBV9 once CASSSDSFNQPQHF TGTGCCAGCAGCTCGGACAGTTTTAATCAGCCCCAGCATTTT
TRBD1 TRBJ1-4 TRBV7-9 NA CASSYRGHTEKLFF TGTGCCAGCAGCTACAGGGGCCACACTGAAAAACTGTTTTTT
TRBD1 TRBJ1-5 TRBV7-8 NA CASSLGTGKVQPQHF TGTGCCAGCAGCTTAGGGACAGGGAAAGTCCAGCCCCAGCATTTT
NA TRBJ2-7 TRBV5-1 NA CASSQRYGGAGSEQYF TGCGCCAGCAGCCAACGGTATGGCGGGGCGGGTTCCGAGCAGTACTTC